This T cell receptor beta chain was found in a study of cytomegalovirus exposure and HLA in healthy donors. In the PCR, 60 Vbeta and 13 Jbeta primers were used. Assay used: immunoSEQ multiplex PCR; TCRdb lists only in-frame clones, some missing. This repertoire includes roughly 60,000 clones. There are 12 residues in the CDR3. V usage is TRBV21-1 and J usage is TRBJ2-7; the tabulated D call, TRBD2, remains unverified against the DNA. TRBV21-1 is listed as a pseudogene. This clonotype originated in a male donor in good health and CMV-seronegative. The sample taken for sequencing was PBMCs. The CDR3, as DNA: TGTGCCAGCACCATAAAAGCGGGGAAGCAGTACTTC. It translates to CASTIKAGKQYF.